These 11 T cell receptor beta chains share one sample of origin, sequenced in a study of spatial heterogeneity in lung cancer. TCRdb used MiXCR to reprocess the 5' RACE reads, holding one entry per CDR3 protein. The data contain about 26,000 distinct CDR3 sequences, about 13% of them singletons. Time point described: sample taken at primary tumor resection. Sequencing covered unsorted whole RNA taken from tumor, nontumor lung or frozen PBMC. This specimen was PBMCs, taken at surgery. Receptors were obtained from a female donor with early-stage non-small cell lung cancer.

This clonotype was picked up many times. This sequence joins TRBV20-1 and TRBJ1-1; maybe TRBD1 (5 bases). Germline assignment: CDR1 DFQATT and CDR2 SNEGSKA (reference sequence). The CDR3 totals 14 residues. Trimming cost V 3 bases and J 7 bases, with 18 bases left between them. This chain's CDR3 is CSASGFRGGYEAFF. DNA for the CDR3: TGCAGTGCTAGTGGGTTCCGGGGGGGATATGAAGCTTTCTTT.

A word on this clonotype: A much larger clone differs by one base, so this may be a read error. In DNA, the CDR3 is TGCGCCAGCAGCCAAGTAGCCGGGCCGTGCAATCCGAATGAGCAGTTCTTC. It yields the protein CASSQVAGPCNPNEQFF. V is TRBV4-1 and J is TRBJ2-1; no definite D call. The CDR3 consists of 17 residues. Germline CDR1 reads MGHRA; CDR2 reads YSYEKL. V lost 1 base and J lost 7, with 20 bases in between.

Ten or more counts support this clonotype. This chain uses TRBV12-3 or TRBV12-4 with TRBJ2-2; D gene unclear. Trimming stripped 4 bases from V and 7 bases from J, with 16 bases between. The CDR3 totals 15 residues. The CDR3 here is CASSSRGPVIGELFF. CDR3 coding DNA: TGTGCCAGCAGTTCCCGTGGACCGGTTATCGGGGAGCTGTTTTTT.

This clonotype was counted many times. The chain employs TRBV20-1 and TRBJ2-7, with 8 nucleotides matching TRBD1. Trimming at V came to 0 bases and at J to 0 bases, leaving 10 bases not matched to a gene. This CDR3 comprises 17 residues. Germline V lookup: CDR1 DFQATT, CDR2 SNEGSKA (reference sequence). CDR3 in amino acids: CSARDGGDRGSSYEQYF. CDR3 DNA: TGCAGTGCTAGAGATGGGGGTGACAGGGGCAGCTCCTACGAGCAGTACTTC.

The chain combines TRBV6-2 or TRBV6-3 with TRBJ2-1; possibly TRBD1 for D (6 bases). This CDR3 has 18 residues. Trimming left V 0 bases short and J 2 bases short, with 17 bases between. The germline CDR1 and CDR2 sequences are MNHEY and SVGEGT. CDR3 residues: CASSYSTGQPNPYNEQFF. The CDR3 DNA reads as TGTGCCAGCAGTTACTCGACTGGACAGCCCAATCCCTACAATGAGCAGTTCTTC.

This clonotype was observed many times. The chain is built from TRBV12-3 or TRBV12-4 and TRBJ2-7; D is undetermined. The CDR3 runs to 13 residues. V was cut by 8 bases and J by 2 bases, with 13 bases left in between. In DNA, the CDR3 is TGTGCCAGCCGATCAGGTACGACCTACGAGCAGTACTTC. Translation gives CASRSGTTYEQYF.

This clonotype was observed many times. V gene TRBV2 combines with J gene TRBJ2-1; 8 positions match TRBD1. Germline V gene lookup returns CDR1 SNHLY and CDR2 FYNNEI. Losses at the gene ends were 8 bases for V and 5 bases for J; bases not matched to a gene: 8. This CDR3 comprises 14 residues. This CDR3 is CASRTGGSHNEQFF. The CDR3 DNA follows: TGTGCCAGCCGAACAGGGGGGTCCCACAATGAGCAGTTCTTC.

This clonotype turned up a few times. This sequence joins TRBV9 and TRBJ1-6; TRBD1 might be the D (6 bases). Germline V gives CDR1 SGDLS, CDR2 YYNGEE. Trimming took off 4 bases at V and 0 bases at J, with 8 bases between the two ends. The CDR3 is 15 residues long. CDR3 bases: TGTGCCAGCAGCACAGGGAGCTCCTATAATTCACCCCTCCACTTT. Its translation: CASSTGSSYNSPLHF. Full variable domain (rest looked up from reference TRBV9 and TRBJ1-6): DSGVTQTPKHLITATGQRVTLRCSPRSGDLSVYWYQQSLDQGLQFLIQYYNGEERAKGNILERFSAQQFPDLHSELNLSSLELGDSALYFCASSTGSSYNSPLHFGNGTRLTVT.

This clonotype was detected many times. V usage is TRBV9 and J usage is TRBJ1-6; no definite D call. The CDR3 has 14 amino acids. Germline loops: CDR1 SGDLS, CDR2 YYNGEE. V lost 0 bases and J 8 bases, leaving 9 bases between the germline ends. The CDR3 DNA follows: TGTGCCAGCAGCGTAGCCCTGGCGGATTCACCCCTCCACTTT. Its protein is CASSVALADSPLHF.

This clonotype was picked up many times. CDR3 sequence: CASSLMGVANQPQHF. The CDR3 DNA is TGTGCCAGCAGCTTGATGGGGGTTGCCAATCAGCCCCAGCATTTT. The chain uses TRBV5-8 and TRBJ1-5, with a weak D call TRBD1 (5 bases). CDR1 and CDR2 from the germline V gene are SGHTS and YDEGEE. With 1 base removed from V and 3 bases from J, the gap between germline ends came to 11 bases. CDR3 size: 15 residues.

Many counts were recorded for this clonotype. In DNA, the CDR3 is TGTGCCAGCAGTGAGGCGGGGGCTGAAGCTTTCTTT. Protein: CASSEAGAEAFF. The chain joins TRBV25-1 to TRBJ1-1; a weak D match, TRBD1 (5 bases). Trimming shortened V by 3 bases and J by 6 bases, and 8 bases separated the two germline ends. This CDR3 region has 12 residues. Germline V gene lookup returns CDR1 MGHDK and CDR2 SYGVNS.